Listed below are T cell receptor beta chains from one sample, sequenced in a study of blood T cell repertoires in COVID-19. This table comes from immunoSEQ multiplex PCR, and its TCRdb copy is limited to in-frame clones, with some not included. The sample holds 90,000 to 110,000 clones, about 79% seen once. Sequenced sample: peripheral blood. These receptors came from a woman over 75 with active or convalescent COVID-19. CDR3s include the opening cysteine and the closing phenylalanine or tryptophan. A D gene is named only where the DNA matches it firmly. Some rows have no size entry. The others give once, few or many, or a class for an expanded clone.

NA	TRBV28	NA	TRBJ1-1	CASSLLVTEAFF	TGTGCCAGCAGTTTGTTAGTCACTGAAGCTTTCTTT
TRBD2	TRBV4-1	NA	TRBJ2-1	CASRRGGTNYNEQFF	TGCGCCAGCAGAAGAGGAGGGACTAACTACAATGAGCAGTTCTTC
TRBD2	TRBV6-1	NA	TRBJ2-2	CASSAGGLAGFTGELFF	TGTGCCAGCAGTGCGGGAGGACTAGCGGGCTTCACCGGGGAGCTGTTTTTT
TRBD2	TRBV6-5	NA	TRBJ2-7	CASSSGLAAYEQYF	TGTGCCAGCAGTTCGGGACTAGCGGCCTACGAGCAGTACTTC
NA	TRBV5-4	NA	TRBJ2-1	CASSSYMGEDNEQFF	TGTGCCAGCAGCTCCTATATGGGGGAGGACAATGAGCAGTTCTTC
NA	TRBV27	NA	TRBJ1-4	CASSPRGAGPTNEKLFF	TGTGCCAGCAGTCCACGTGGTGCGGGTCCGACTAATGAAAAACTGTTTTTT
NA	TRBV28	NA	TRBJ1-1	CASSDNIQTYAEAFF	TGTGCCAGCAGCGACAATATCCAGACGTACGCTGAAGCTTTCTTT
NA	TRBV3-1/TRBV3-2	NA	TRBJ2-7	CASSRVSSYEQYF	TGTGCCAGCAGTCGGGTTAGCTCCTACGAGCAGTACTTC
NA	TRBV28	NA	TRBJ2-5	CASSTDRLETQYF	TGTGCCAGCAGTACAGACAGGCTGGAGACCCAGTACTTC
TRBD2	TRBV7-3	NA	TRBJ2-3	CASSPSGTVDTQYF	TGTGCCAGCAGCCCTAGCGGGACTGTAGATACGCAGTATTTT
TRBD1	TRBV7-2	NA	TRBJ2-6	CASSSGQGISGANVLTF	TGTGCCAGCAGCTCCGGACAGGGGATTTCTGGGGCCAACGTCCTGACTTTC
NA	TRBV18	NA	TRBJ2-7	CASSPVTVGEQYF	TGTGCCAGCTCACCGGTTACAGTGGGCGAGCAGTACTTC
TRBD1	TRBV4-1	NA	TRBJ1-5	CAIFRRPGQGVFCQPQHF	TGCGCCATCTTCCGAAGGCCGGGACAGGGGGTCTTTTGTCAGCCCCAGCATTTT
NA	TRBV10-3	NA	TRBJ1-4	CAISDPPGGGLFF	TGTGCCATCAGTGACCCCCCGGGCGGAGGTCTGTTTTTT
NA	TRBV21-1	NA	TRBJ2-3	CASNPGTGNLSTDTQYF	TGTGCCAGCAACCCCGGGACAGGCAACCTCAGCACAGATACGCAGTATTTT
NA	TRBV29-1	NA	TRBJ2-7	CSVDRTDYEQYF	TGCAGCGTCGATCGGACAGACTACGAGCAGTACTTC
TRBD1	TRBV4-1	once	TRBJ2-2	CASSQDGQGRTGELFF	TGCGCCAGCAGCCAAGATGGACAGGGTAGAACCGGGGAGCTGTTTTTT
NA	TRBV24-1	few	TRBJ2-2	CATSDPGASDRTGELFF	TGTGCCACCAGTGATCCTGGGGCTAGCGACCGCACCGGGGAGCTGTTTTTT